One and the same sample provided the 10 T cell receptor beta chains below, sequenced in a study of blood T cell repertoires in COVID-19. Only in-frame clones appear in the TCRdb table, and some are missing; sequencing was by immunoSEQ multiplex PCR. The table has under 250,000 clones, about 79% seen once; the top ten hold 1.3%. The sequenced material came from PBMCs or T cells enriched from blood (not recorded which). Receptors originate from a woman aged 40-49 years with acute COVID-19.

This clone was detected only a few times. The rearrangement joins TRBV7-3 to TRBJ2-1; TRBD1 agrees at 10 bases. The CDR3 totals 14 residues. Trimming cost V 7 bases and J 7 bases; bases outside gene matches: 7. CDR1 is SGHTA and CDR2 is FQGTGA in the germline V gene. CDR3 amino acids: CASTSGTGANEQFF. CDR3 bases: TGTGCCAGCACCTCCGGGACAGGGGCGAATGAGCAGTTCTTC.

The chain has TRBV19 and TRBJ2-3; 10 bases map to TRBD2. Germline loops: CDR1 LNHDA, CDR2 SQIVND (reference sequence). The CDR3 runs to 15 residues. V trimming: 5 bases; J trimming: 5 bases; junction bases outside the gene matches: 7. The CDR3 DNA follows: TGTGCCAGTAGTGGGAGCGGGGGGGCCGGAGATACGCAGTATTTT. Translation gives CASSGSGGAGDTQYF.

CDR3 nucleotides: TGTGCCAGCAGCGTAACCAAGGAGGGACCAGCCCTACGGGAGCAGTACTTC. This translates into CASSVTKEGPALREQYF. V gene TRBV11-2 combines with J gene TRBJ2-7, with D possibly being TRBD2 (6 bases). The CDR3 is made up of 17 amino acids. The germline CDR1 and CDR2 sequences are SGHAT and FQNNGV. V was trimmed by 5 bases and J by 7 bases, leaving 27 bases between them.

The count of this clone is one. The rearrangement links TRBV5-6 to TRBJ1-2; the match to TRBD1 covers 9 bases. The germline gives CDR1 SGHDT, CDR2 YYEEEE. V lost 4 bases and J lost 5; bases outside the gene matches: 6. This CDR3 is built from 14 residues. CDR3 DNA: TGTGCCAGCAGCACCGGACAGGGGTCTTATGGCTACACCTTC. This sequence encodes CASSTGQGSYGYTF.

J is TRBJ1-1 and V is TRBV29-1, with D uncertain. This CDR3 is built from 12 residues. Germline lookup yields CDR1 SQVTM and CDR2 ANQGSEA. V dropped 4 bases and J dropped 0 bases, with 6 bases sitting between them. The CDR3 sequence: CSVGEMNTEAFF. DNA for the CDR3: TGCAGCGTTGGGGAGATGAACACTGAAGCTTTCTTT. The whole variable domain, filled in from reference TRBV29-1 and TRBJ1-1, reads SAVISQKPSRDICQRGTSLTIQCQVDSQVTMMFWYRQQPGQSLTLIATANQGSEATYESGFVIDKFPISRPNLTFSTLTVSNMSPEDSSIYLCSVGEMNTEAFFGQGTRLTVV.

CDR3 nucleotide sequence: TGTGCCAGCAGTTACTCGAGAGGGGGTGGACGATCACCCCTCCACTTT. Translation gives CASSYSRGGGRSPLHF. This chain connects TRBV6-5 to TRBJ1-6, with D perhaps TRBD1 (6 bases). Trimming removed 0 bases from V and 10 bases from J, with 16 bases in between. This CDR3 comprises 16 residues. Germline lookup yields CDR1 MNHEY and CDR2 SVGAGI.

J is TRBJ2-1 and V is TRBV6-1; the match to TRBD1 covers 9 bases. The V gene's germline CDR1 is MNHNS and CDR2 SASEGT. CDR3 size: 16 residues. Unmatched junction bases numbered 7, after V lost 3 bases and J lost 4 bases. Here the CDR3 reads CASSDRGQGFYNEQFF. CDR3 DNA sequence: TGTGCCAGCAGTGACCGGGGACAGGGATTTTACAATGAGCAGTTCTTC.

This chain uses TRBV10-2 with TRBJ1-1, with D perhaps TRBD1 (5 bases). V was shortened by 3 bases and J by 4 bases, with 18 bases between the two germline ends. This CDR3 is built from 16 residues. Per germline, CDR1 WSHSY and CDR2 SAAADI. CDR3 nucleotide sequence: TGCGCCAGCAGTGATCGGGGACTTTATGGGGTCACTGAAGCTTTCTTT. Translation: CASSDRGLYGVTEAFF.

CDR3 loop: CASSFADRGLNEQYF. The DNA of the CDR3 is TGTGCCAGCAGTTTCGCTGACAGGGGGCTCAACGAGCAGTACTTC. The chain is built from TRBV27 and TRBJ2-7; 10 positions agree with TRBD1. V was pared by 3 bases and J by 5 bases, with 7 bases of the junction left unmatched. The V gene's germline CDR1 is MNHEY and CDR2 SMNVEV (reference sequence). This CDR3 has 15 amino acids.

The chain employs TRBV9 and TRBJ2-6; D may be TRBD1 (6 bases). Germline V gene lookup returns CDR1 SGDLS and CDR2 YYNGEE. This CDR3 has 17 residues. Deletions cut 3 bases from V and 1 base from J, with 14 bases between. CDR3 nucleotides: TGTGCCAGCAGCGCACGGGACATCCCTTCTGGGGCCAACGTCCTGACTTTC. Translated: CASSARDIPSGANVLTF.